This T cell receptor (beta chain) was sequenced during a study of blood T cell repertoires in COVID-19. While infection was still active, Seattle patients were enrolled and then followed longitudinally. The repertoire was sequenced with immunoSEQ multiplex PCR; TCRdb's copy has only in-frame clones and lacks some. Here the sample spans roughly 440,000 clones, about nine tenths being singletons. This clone was counted a single time. The CDR3 is 14 residues long. In germline, CDR1 is SNHLY, CDR2 FYNNEI. The ends were cut back, 6 bases at V and 4 bases at J, with 14 bases in the middle. The TCR comes from a woman in her forties or fifties with COVID-19, enrolled during active disease. Material for sequencing was peripheral blood. V and J are TRBV2 and TRBJ2-3; D gene uncertain. CDR3 DNA sequence: TGTGCCAGCAGGCCCAGTCCAACAGCAGATACGCAGTATTTT. Amino acid sequence: CASRPSPTADTQYF. The full variable domain, in which reference TRBV2 and TRBJ2-3 provide the parts outside the CDR3, is EPEVTQTPSHQVTQMGQEVILRCVPISNHLYFYWYRQILGQKVEFLVSFYNNEISEKSEIFDDQFSVERPDGSNFTLKIRSTKLEDSAMYFCASRPSPTADTQYFGPGTRLTVL.